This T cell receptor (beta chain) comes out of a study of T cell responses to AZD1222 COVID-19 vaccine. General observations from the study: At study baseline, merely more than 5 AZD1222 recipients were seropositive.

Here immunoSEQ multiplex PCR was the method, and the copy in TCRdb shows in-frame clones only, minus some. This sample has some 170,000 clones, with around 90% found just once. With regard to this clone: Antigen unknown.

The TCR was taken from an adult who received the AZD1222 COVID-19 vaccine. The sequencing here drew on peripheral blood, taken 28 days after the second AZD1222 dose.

CDR3 bases: TGTGCCAGCAGCAAACAGGGGCTTGGAAACACCATATATTTT. Translation gives CASSKQGLGNTIYF. V is TRBV7-9 and J is TRBJ1-3, with 7 nucleotides matching TRBD1. V lost 5 bases, J lost 3 bases, and 4 bases stayed unmatched. The V gene's germline CDR1 is SEHNR and CDR2 FQNEAQ (reference sequence). This CDR3 contains 14 residues.